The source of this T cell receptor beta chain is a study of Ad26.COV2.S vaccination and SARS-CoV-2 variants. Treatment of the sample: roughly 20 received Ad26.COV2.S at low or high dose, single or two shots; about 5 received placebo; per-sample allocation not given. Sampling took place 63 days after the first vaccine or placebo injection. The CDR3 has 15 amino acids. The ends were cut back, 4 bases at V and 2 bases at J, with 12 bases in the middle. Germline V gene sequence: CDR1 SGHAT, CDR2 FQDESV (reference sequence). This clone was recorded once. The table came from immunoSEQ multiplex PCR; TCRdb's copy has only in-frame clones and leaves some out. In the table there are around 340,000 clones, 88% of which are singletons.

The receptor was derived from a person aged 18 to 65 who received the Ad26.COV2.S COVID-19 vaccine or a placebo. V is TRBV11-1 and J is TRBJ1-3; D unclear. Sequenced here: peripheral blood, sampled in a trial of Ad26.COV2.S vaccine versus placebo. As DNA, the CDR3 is TGTGCCAGCAGCTCCGGTCCGACCGCTGGAAACACCATATATTTT. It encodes CASSSGPTAGNTIYF.